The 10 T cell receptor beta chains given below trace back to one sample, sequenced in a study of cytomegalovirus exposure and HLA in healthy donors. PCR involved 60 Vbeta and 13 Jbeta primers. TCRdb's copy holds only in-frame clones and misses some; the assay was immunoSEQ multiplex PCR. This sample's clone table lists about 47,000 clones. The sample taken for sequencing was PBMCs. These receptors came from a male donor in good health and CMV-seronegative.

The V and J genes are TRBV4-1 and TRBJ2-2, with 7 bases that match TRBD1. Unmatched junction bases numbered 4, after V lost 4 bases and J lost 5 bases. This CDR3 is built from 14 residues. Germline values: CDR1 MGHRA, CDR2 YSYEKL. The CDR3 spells CASSRDRATGELFF. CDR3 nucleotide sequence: TGCGCCAGCAGCCGAGACAGGGCAACCGGGGAGCTGTTTTTT.

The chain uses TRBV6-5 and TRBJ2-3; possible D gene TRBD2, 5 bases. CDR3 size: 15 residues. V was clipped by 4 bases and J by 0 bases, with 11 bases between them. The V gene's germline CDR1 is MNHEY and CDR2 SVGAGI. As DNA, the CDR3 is TGTGCCAGCAGTTGGGAGCGATCTAGCACAGATACGCAGTATTTT. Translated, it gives CASSWERSSTDTQYF.

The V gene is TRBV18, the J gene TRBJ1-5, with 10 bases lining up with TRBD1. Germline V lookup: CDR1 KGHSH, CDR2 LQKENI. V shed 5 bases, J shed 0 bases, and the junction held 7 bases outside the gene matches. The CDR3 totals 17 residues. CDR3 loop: CASSDGQGGYSNQPQHF. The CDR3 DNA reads TGTGCCAGCTCAGACGGACAGGGGGGCTATAGCAATCAGCCCCAGCATTTT. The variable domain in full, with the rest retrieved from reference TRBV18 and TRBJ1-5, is NAGVMQNPRHLVRRRGQEARLRCSPMKGHSHVYWYRQLPEEGLKFMVYLQKENIIDESGMPKERFSAEFPKEGPSILRIQQVVRGDSAAYFCASSDGQGGYSNQPQHFGDGTRLSIL.

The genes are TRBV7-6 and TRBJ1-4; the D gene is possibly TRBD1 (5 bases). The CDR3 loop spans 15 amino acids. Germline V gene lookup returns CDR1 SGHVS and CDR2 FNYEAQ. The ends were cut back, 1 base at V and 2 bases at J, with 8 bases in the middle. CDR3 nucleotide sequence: TGTGCCAGCAGCTTAGTTGGGGGGACTAATGAAAAACTGTTTTTT. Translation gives CASSLVGGTNEKLFF.

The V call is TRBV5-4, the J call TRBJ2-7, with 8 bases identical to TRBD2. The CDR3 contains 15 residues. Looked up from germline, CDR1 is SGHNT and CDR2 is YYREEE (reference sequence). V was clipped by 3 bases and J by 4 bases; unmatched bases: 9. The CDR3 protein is CASSSSAGALYEQYF. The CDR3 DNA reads TGTGCCAGCAGCTCCTCAGCGGGGGCATTGTACGAGCAGTACTTC. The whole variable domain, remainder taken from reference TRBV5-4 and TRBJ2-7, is ETGVTQSPTHLIKTRGQQVTLRCSSQSGHNTVSWYQQALGQGPQFIFQYYREEENGRGNFPPRFSGLQFPNYSSELNVNALELDDSALYLCASSSSAGALYEQYFGPGTRLTVT.

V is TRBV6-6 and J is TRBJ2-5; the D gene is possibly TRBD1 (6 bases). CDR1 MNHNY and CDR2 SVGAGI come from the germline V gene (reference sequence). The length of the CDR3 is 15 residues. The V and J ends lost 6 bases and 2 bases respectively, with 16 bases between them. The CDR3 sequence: CASSHPSQGQETQYF. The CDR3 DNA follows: TGTGCCAGCAGCCACCCATCTCAGGGGCAAGAGACCCAGTACTTC.

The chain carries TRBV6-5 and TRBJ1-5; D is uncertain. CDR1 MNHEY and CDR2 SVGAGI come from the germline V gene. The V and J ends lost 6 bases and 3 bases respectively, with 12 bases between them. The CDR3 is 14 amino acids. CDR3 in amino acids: CASSKGLLNQPQHF. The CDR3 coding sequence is TGTGCCAGCAGCAAAGGACTGCTCAATCAGCCCCAGCATTTT.

Written as DNA, the CDR3 is TGTGCCAGCTCACCACCGGGCCGGGACAGGGGGCGCGGGGATTCACCCCTCCACTTT. This translates into CASSPPGRDRGRGDSPLHF. This chain links TRBV18 with TRBJ1-6; the match to TRBD1 covers 12 bases. The germline gives CDR1 KGHSH, CDR2 LQKENI. The length of the CDR3 is 19 residues. V was clipped by 0 bases and J by 8 bases; unmatched bases: 11.

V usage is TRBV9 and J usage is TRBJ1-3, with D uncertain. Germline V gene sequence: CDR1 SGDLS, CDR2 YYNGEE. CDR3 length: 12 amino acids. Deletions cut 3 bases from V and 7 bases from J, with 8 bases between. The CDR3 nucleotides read TGTGCCAGCAGCGGAGGGTGGAACACCATATATTTT. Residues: CASSGGWNTIYF.

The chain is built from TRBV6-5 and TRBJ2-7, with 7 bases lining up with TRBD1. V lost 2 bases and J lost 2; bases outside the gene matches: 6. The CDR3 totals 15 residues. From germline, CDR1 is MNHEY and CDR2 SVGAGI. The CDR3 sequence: CASSYRGQRTYEQYF. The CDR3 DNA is TGTGCCAGCAGTTACAGGGGACAGAGAACCTACGAGCAGTACTTC.